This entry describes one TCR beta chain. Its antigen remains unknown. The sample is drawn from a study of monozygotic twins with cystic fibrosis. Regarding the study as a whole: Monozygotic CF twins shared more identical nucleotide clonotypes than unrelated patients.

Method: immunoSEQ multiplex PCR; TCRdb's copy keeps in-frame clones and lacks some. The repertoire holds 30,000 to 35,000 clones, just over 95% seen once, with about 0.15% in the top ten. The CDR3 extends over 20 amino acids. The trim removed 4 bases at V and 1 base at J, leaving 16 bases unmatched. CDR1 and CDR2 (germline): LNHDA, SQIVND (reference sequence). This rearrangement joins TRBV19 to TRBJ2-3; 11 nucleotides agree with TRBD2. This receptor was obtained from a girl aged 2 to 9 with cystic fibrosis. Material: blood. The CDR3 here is CASSTTWLAGGRLGTDTQYF. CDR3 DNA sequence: TGTGCCAGTAGTACCACATGGCTAGCGGGAGGCCGCCTAGGCACAGATACGCAGTATTTT.